This T cell receptor (beta chain) emerged from a study of CD8 T cells in ankylosing spondylitis. Study-wide points: Several highly homologous variants formed a TCR beta motif that appeared characteristic of ankylosing spondylitis blood.

From the 5' RACE reads, TCRdb called clonotypes with MiXCR, one entry per CDR3 protein. This table holds around 220,000 distinct CDR3 sequences, around 20% found once. For this clonotype: Its target is not known.

V was pared by 4 bases and J by 0 bases, with 3 bases of the junction left unmatched. This CDR3 has 15 residues. Germline V gene lookup returns CDR1 WNHNN and CDR2 SYGVQD (reference sequence). The V call is TRBV10-1, the J call TRBJ2-7; 10 nucleotides line up with TRBD2. The sample comprised blood, either unsorted or a sorted T cell fraction (not recorded which). The sequence was obtained from a male donor with ankylosing spondylitis. The CDR3 protein is CASSAIAGGSYEQYF. The CDR3 region has the DNA TGCGCCAGCAGTGCAATAGCGGGGGGCTCCTACGAGCAGTACTTC.